Below, 22 T cell receptor beta chains from the same sample are listed, as sequenced in a study of cytomegalovirus exposure and HLA in healthy donors. 60 Vbeta and 13 Jbeta primers were used in PCR. The table came from immunoSEQ multiplex PCR; TCRdb's copy has only in-frame clones and leaves some out. The sample yields some 150,000 clones, about three quarters seen once. Sequenced input: PBMCs. These receptors were obtained from a female donor in good health and CMV-seronegative.

V usage is TRBV6-1 and J usage is TRBJ2-7; D not resolved. This CDR3 is built from 12 residues. In germline, CDR1 is MNHNS, CDR2 SASEGT. V was shortened by 3 bases and J by 5 bases, with 8 bases between the two germline ends. CDR3 protein: CASSDYANEQYF. As DNA, the CDR3 is TGTGCCAGCAGTGACTACGCGAACGAGCAGTACTTC.

V usage is TRBV6-1 and J usage is TRBJ2-3; tentatively, D is TRBD1 (5 bases). CDR1 and CDR2 from the germline V gene are MNHNS and SASEGT. V lost 6 bases to trimming and J lost 6 bases, with 16 bases between them. This CDR3 has 14 residues. The CDR3 sequence is CASSPRGAGDTQYF. CDR3 DNA: TGTGCCAGCAGCCCCCGTGGGGCCGGGGATACGCAGTATTTT.

The rearrangement links TRBV19 to TRBJ2-1; 10 positions agree with TRBD1. The CDR3 length is 14 residues. Looked up from germline, CDR1 is LNHDA and CDR2 is SQIVND (reference sequence). V lost 9 bases to trimming and J lost 7 bases; unmatched junction nucleotides: 9. The CDR3 spells CASLDRGRSNEQFF. CDR3 nucleotide sequence: TGTGCCAGCCTCGACAGGGGGCGTTCAAATGAGCAGTTCTTC.

The V call is TRBV27, the J call TRBJ1-5, with D maybe TRBD1 (5 bases). Germline CDR1 is MNHEY and CDR2 is SMNVEV (reference sequence). V gave up 1 base and J gave up 6 bases, with 19 bases separating them. This CDR3 is 17 amino acids long. The DNA of the CDR3 is TGTGCCAGCAGTTTATGCGGGGGTGTGAGGGTCTGTCAGCCCCAGCATTTT. Amino acids: CASSLCGGVRVCQPQHF.

V gene TRBV29-1 combines with J gene TRBJ2-2, with TRBD2 as a possible D gene (6 bases). This CDR3 region has 13 residues. CDR1 is SQVTM, CDR2 ANQGSEA, per germline. Trimming pared 4 bases from V and 3 bases from J, leaving 9 bases between. Here the CDR3 DNA reads TGCAGCGTTGTACCGGGGGACACCGGGGAGCTGTTTTTT. This sequence encodes CSVVPGDTGELFF.

This clone was recorded a few times. The chain uses TRBV7-9 and TRBJ2-7; D possibly corresponds to TRBD1 (6 bases). V was trimmed by 5 bases and J by 5 bases, leaving 19 bases between them. Germline lookup yields CDR1 SEHNR and CDR2 FQNEAQ (reference sequence). The CDR3 is 15 residues long. In nucleotides, the CDR3 is TGTGCCAGCAGCCATTATCGGACAGAGGGAGACGAGCAGTACTTC. This gives the protein CASSHYRTEGDEQYF.

This chain connects TRBV27 to TRBJ2-1, with TRBD1 identical over 8 bases. The CDR3 consists of 13 residues. Looked up from germline, CDR1 is MNHEY and CDR2 is SMNVEV (reference sequence). V shed 10 bases, J shed 3 bases, and the junction held 5 bases outside the gene matches. This chain's CDR3 is CATGTGFYNEQFF. The CDR3 coding sequence is TGTGCCACCGGGACAGGTTTCTACAATGAGCAGTTCTTC.

The CDR3 nucleotides are TGTGCCAGCAGCCCGGGGGGGGGTAATTCACCCCTCCACTTT. Residues: CASSPGGGNSPLHF. V usage is TRBV5-4 and J usage is TRBJ1-6, with D perhaps matching TRBD1 (5 bases). From germline, CDR1 is SGHNT and CDR2 YYREEE (reference sequence). The V gene lost 4 bases and the J gene lost 6 bases, with 11 bases spanning the gap. The CDR3 loop spans 14 amino acids.

The chain joins TRBV2 to TRBJ1-1; D unclear. This CDR3 spans 15 amino acids. With 1 base removed from V and 1 base from J, the gap between germline ends came to 10 bases. Per the germline V gene, CDR1 is SNHLY and CDR2 is FYNNEI. The CDR3 sequence is CASSEGRQRNTEAFF. In nucleotides, the CDR3 is TGTGCCAGCAGTGAAGGGAGGCAGCGGAACACTGAAGCTTTCTTT.

The V and J genes are TRBV10-3 and TRBJ2-5; D may be TRBD1 (5 bases). Deletions cut 8 bases from V and 5 bases from J, with 15 bases between. The CDR3 totals 13 residues. Per the germline V gene, CDR1 is ENHRY and CDR2 is SYGVKD. The CDR3 reads CAIGAEVAETQYF. CDR3 sequence (DNA): TGTGCCATCGGGGCCGAGGTCGCCGAGACCCAGTACTTC.

The rearrangement joins TRBV10-3 to TRBJ1-1, with D hard to call. This CDR3 spans 16 amino acids. Germline CDR1 reads ENHRY; CDR2 reads SYGVKD. The germline V and J ends were trimmed by 2 bases and 2 bases, with 15 bases remaining between them. The CDR3 bases are TGTGCCATCAGTGAGGCGGGAGAGATAGGCAACACTGAAGCTTTCTTT. Its protein product is CAISEAGEIGNTEAFF.

This rearrangement joins TRBV10-3 to TRBJ2-7; TRBD2 agrees at 11 bases. The CDR3 sequence is 16 residues long. Trimming took 4 bases from V and 3 from J; bases not matched to a gene: 8. Germline CDR1 and CDR2: ENHRY and SYGVKD. As DNA, the CDR3 is TGTGCCATCAGTGGGGGTAGCGGGAGGGCAGGCTACGAGCAGTACTTC. This sequence encodes CAISGGSGRAGYEQYF.

The genes are TRBV14 and TRBJ2-6; tentatively, D is TRBD1 (6 bases). The germline V gene encodes CDR1 SGHDN and CDR2 FVKESK. The CDR3 covers 19 residues. V dropped 0 bases and J dropped 0 bases, with 15 bases sitting between them. Here the CDR3 reads CASSQDIRVGGSGANVLTF. CDR3 bases: TGTGCCAGCAGCCAAGATATCAGGGTAGGGGGCTCTGGGGCCAACGTCCTGACTTTC.

This clone turned up a few times. The V and J genes are TRBV19 and TRBJ1-5; 8 nucleotides align to TRBD1. Germline V CDR1 and CDR2: LNHDA, SQIVND (reference sequence). The CDR3 has 13 residues. V lost 6 bases to trimming and J lost 7 bases; unmatched junction nucleotides: 5. This CDR3 reads CASSRTGSQPQHF. CDR3 sequence (DNA): TGTGCCAGTAGCAGGACAGGGTCCCAGCCCCAGCATTTT.

CDR3: CASSYMTPGEAFF. In DNA form, the CDR3 reads TGTGCCAGCAGTTACATGACCCCAGGGGAAGCTTTCTTT. V and J are TRBV6-6 and TRBJ1-1; TRBD1 might be the D (5 bases). CDR1 is MNHNY and CDR2 is SVGAGI in the germline V gene (reference sequence). Trimming stripped 2 bases from V and 8 bases from J, with 12 bases between. CDR3 size: 13 residues.

The gene calls are TRBV10-3 and TRBJ1-2, with 10 bases matching TRBD1. The J segment lost 7 bases and the V segment lost 10 bases, leaving 6 bases of the junction unmatched. CDR3 length: 12 residues. The germline CDR1 and CDR2 sequences are ENHRY and SYGVKD. CDR3 sequence: CATKDRGPGYTF. The CDR3 bases are TGTGCCACCAAAGACAGGGGGCCTGGCTACACCTTC.

J is TRBJ2-3 and V is TRBV6-1; a possible D gene is TRBD2 (6 bases). The CDR3 is made up of 15 amino acids. Germline loops: CDR1 MNHNS, CDR2 SASEGT. The V end was cut by 6 bases, the J end by 1 base, with 14 bases between. The CDR3 protein is CASSEEGTRTDTQYF. The CDR3 bases are TGTGCCAGCAGCGAGGAGGGAACGCGCACAGATACGCAGTATTTT.

This clone was detected ten times or more. This chain links TRBV25-1 with TRBJ1-1, with D tentatively TRBD1 (5 bases). V was cut by 3 bases and J by 1 base, with 6 bases left in between. This CDR3 has 13 amino acids. The germline V gene encodes CDR1 MGHDK and CDR2 SYGVNS. CDR3 DNA sequence: TGTGCCAGCAGTGAGGGGCCGAACACTGAAGCTTTCTTT. This codes for CASSEGPNTEAFF.

V gene TRBV19 combines with J gene TRBJ1-2, with 10 positions matching TRBD1. V was pared by 11 bases and J by 7 bases, with 7 bases of the junction left unmatched. The CDR3 length is 12 residues. Germline-derived CDR1 and CDR2 are LNHDA and SQIVND (reference sequence). The DNA of the CDR3 is TGTGCCGGAAGACAGGGGGCAAGTGGCTACACCTTC. Protein: CAGRQGASGYTF.

The rearrangement uses TRBV29-1 and TRBJ1-1, with D maybe TRBD1 (6 bases). V lost 6 bases and J 5 bases, leaving 19 bases between the germline ends. Looked up from germline, CDR1 is SQVTM and CDR2 is ANQGSEA. The CDR3 length is 14 residues. The CDR3 nucleotides are TGCAGCGTCAGTTCTCTCAGGGGCGGGACTGAAGCTTTCTTT. It is translated as CSVSSLRGGTEAFF.

This chain connects TRBV9 to TRBJ2-1; TRBD1 agrees at 7 bases. CDR1 and CDR2 from the germline V gene are SGDLS and YYNGEE. This CDR3 has 12 residues. Trimming removed 4 bases from V and 6 bases from J; junction bases left unmatched: 1. CDR3 sequence reads: CASSRTGNEQFF. CDR3 nucleotide sequence: TGTGCCAGCAGCCGGACAGGCAATGAGCAGTTCTTC.

On this clone: This sample includes further DNA sequences coding for the same CDR3. The chain couples TRBV6-5 to TRBJ1-1, with no clear D. V was cut by 2 bases and J by 4 bases, with 5 bases left in between. Per germline, CDR1 MNHEY and CDR2 SVGAGI. This CDR3 is built from 12 residues. The CDR3: CASSYGGTEAFF. The CDR3 nucleotides are TGTGCCAGCAGTTACGGCGGCACTGAAGCTTTCTTT.